This T cell receptor (beta chain) was captured by sequencing in a study of blood T cells in healthy people across ages. Study-level points and caveats: Roughly linearly, TCR beta diversity per million T cells fell as age increased.

This clonotype was counted once. Its antigen remains unidentified. Donors each provided 7.5 to 10 milliliters of peripheral blood. Every sample had a minimum of 6 million PBMCs isolated. Using a J-beta primer mix together with a sample-barcoded 5' primer, a second PCR was run for roughly 6 to 12 cycles. Each CDR3 protein gets one entry after TCRdb re-called the 5' RACE reads with MiXCR. The sample shows over a million distinct CDR3 sequences, 42% of them seen only once. The junction had 16 bases not matched to a gene; V was cut back by 6 bases and J by 11 bases. Germline V gene data show CDR1 as SGHRS and CDR2 as YFSETQ. The CDR3 is made up of 15 amino acids.

V usage is TRBV5-1 and J usage is TRBJ2-5, with 10 bases identical to TRBD2. The sequence came from a woman younger than 30 in good health. Sequencing was carried out using blood. CDR3 in DNA: TGCGCCAGCATGTGGAGCGGGGGGGCCTCAAATGAGCAGTACTTC. This encodes CASMWSGGASNEQYF.